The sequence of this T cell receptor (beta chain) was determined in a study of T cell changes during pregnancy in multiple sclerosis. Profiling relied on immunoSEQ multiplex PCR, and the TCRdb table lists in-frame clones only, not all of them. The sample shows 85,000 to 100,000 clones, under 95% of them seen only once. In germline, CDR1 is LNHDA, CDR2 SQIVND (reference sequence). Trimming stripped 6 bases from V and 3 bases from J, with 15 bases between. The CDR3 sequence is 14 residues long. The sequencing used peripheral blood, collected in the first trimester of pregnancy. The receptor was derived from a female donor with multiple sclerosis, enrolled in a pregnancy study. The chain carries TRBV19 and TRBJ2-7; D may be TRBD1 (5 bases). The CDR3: CASSPGSGYYEQYF. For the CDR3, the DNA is TGTGCCAGTAGCCCAGGGTCGGGTTACTACGAGCAGTACTTC.